Each of the 15 T cell receptor beta chains below was sequenced from the same sample in a study of blood T cell repertoires in COVID-19. Here immunoSEQ multiplex PCR was the method, and the copy in TCRdb shows in-frame clones only, minus some. This table has around 200,000 clones, 80% to 90% appearing once. Sequencing was done on a sample of PBMCs or T cells enriched from blood (not recorded which). All receptors derive from a woman in her twenties or thirties who had been exposed to COVID-19.

This rearrangement joins TRBV2 to TRBJ1-4; TRBD1 might be the D (5 bases). The germline V and J ends were trimmed by 2 bases and 5 bases, with 12 bases remaining between them. CDR3 length: 15 residues. Germline assignment: CDR1 SNHLY and CDR2 FYNNEI. The CDR3 is CASSEWPGPNEKLFF. DNA of the CDR3: TGTGCCAGCAGTGAATGGCCAGGGCCCAATGAAAAACTGTTTTTT.

The chain has TRBV24-1 and TRBJ1-2; 10 nucleotides agree with TRBD1. Germline CDR1 is KGHDR and CDR2 is SFDVKD. With 3 bases clipped from V and 5 bases from J, the junction kept 5 bases outside the gene matches. This CDR3 contains 15 residues. The CDR3 reads CATSDKTGGRYGYTF. The CDR3 nucleotides read TGTGCCACCAGTGATAAGACAGGGGGCAGGTATGGCTACACCTTC.

This chain joins TRBV11-2 and TRBJ1-1; D possibly corresponds to TRBD1 (6 bases). This CDR3 spans 13 amino acids. Trimming stripped 5 bases from V and 3 bases from J, with 10 bases between. Germline loops: CDR1 SGHAT, CDR2 FQNNGV. The CDR3 DNA reads TGTGCCAGCAGCAAAGGGGGTTACACTGAAGCTTTCTTT. Amino acid sequence: CASSKGGYTEAFF.

J is TRBJ1-1 and V is TRBV6-2 or TRBV6-3; D gene ambiguous. CDR3 length: 13 residues. Germline CDR1 and CDR2: MNHEY and SVGEGT. V lost 6 bases to trimming and J lost 4 bases, with 12 bases between them. CDR3 coding DNA: TGTGCCAGCAGCCCCCGGGGTTTCACTGAAGCTTTCTTT. It is translated as CASSPRGFTEAFF.

The chain combines TRBV3-1 (or the pseudogene TRBV3-2) with TRBJ2-3, with D perhaps TRBD1 (5 bases). This CDR3 has 16 amino acids. The germline V gene has CDR1 LGHDT and CDR2 YNNKEL (reference sequence). V was clipped by 0 bases and J by 8 bases, with 18 bases between them. CDR3 sequence reads: CASSQDRADTVGTQYF. The CDR3 bases are TGTGCCAGCAGCCAAGATCGGGCGGACACGGTGGGTACGCAGTATTTT.

The chain links TRBV3-1 (or the pseudogene TRBV3-2) to TRBJ1-4; the match to TRBD1 covers 8 bases. This CDR3 is 15 amino acids long. The V gene end was trimmed by 3 bases and the J gene end by 8 bases; junction bases not matched to a gene: 8. Germline CDR1 and CDR2: LGHDT and YNNKEL (reference sequence). CDR3 coding DNA: TGTGCCAGCAGCCAGGGGACAGGCTTGGGCGAAAAACTGTTTTTT. Amino acids: CASSQGTGLGEKLFF.

The chain is built from TRBV6-5 and TRBJ1-2, with a tentative D call TRBD1 (5 bases). Germline V gene lookup returns CDR1 MNHEY and CDR2 SVGAGI. CDR3 length: 12 amino acids. V lost 8 bases and J lost 3, with 10 bases in between. Written as DNA, the CDR3 is TGTGCCAGCCGTCGGGGGGACTATGGCTACACCTTC. It encodes CASRRGDYGYTF.

The V call is TRBV30, the J call TRBJ2-1; 10 bases line up with TRBD2. This CDR3 contains 17 residues. The V gene's germline CDR1 is GTSNPN and CDR2 SVGIG (reference sequence). Trimming removed 1 base from V and 0 bases from J; junction bases left unmatched: 6. The CDR3 sequence is CAWSDSGGLNSYNEQFF. The CDR3 region has the DNA TGTGCCTGGAGTGATAGCGGGGGGCTTAACTCCTACAATGAGCAGTTCTTC.

With respect to this clone: A read error may produce the germline difference seen at one junction end. In the same sample, other DNA sequences code for this CDR3. The J gene is TRBJ2-1, the V gene TRBV7-7; 15 positions match TRBD2. The CDR3 is 15 amino acids. Germline loops: CDR1 SSHAT, CDR2 FNYEAQ (reference sequence). CDR3 bases: TGTGCTAGCAGCTTGGGACTAGCGGGGGGCTATGAGCAGTTCTTC. Amino acid sequence: CASSLGLAGGYEQFF.

The genes are TRBV11-2 and TRBJ2-7, with a possible D match to TRBD1 (6 bases). Trimming cost V 5 bases and J 6 bases, with 14 bases left between them. The CDR3 consists of 13 residues. Germline lookup yields CDR1 SGHAT and CDR2 FQNNGV. The CDR3 nucleotides read TGTGCCAGCAGCCCTTCTCAAGGGGGCGAGCAGTACTTC. Encoded protein: CASSPSQGGEQYF. Together with reference TRBV11-2 and TRBJ2-7, the CDR3 gives the full variable domain: EAGVAQSPRYKIIEKRQSVAFWCNPISGHATLYWYQQILGQGPKLLIQFQNNGVVDDSQLPKDRFSAERLKGVDSTLKIQPAKLEDSAVYLCASSPSQGGEQYFGPGTRLTVT.

The count of this clone is one. V usage is TRBV5-1 and J usage is TRBJ2-6; perhaps TRBD1 as D (5 bases). Germline values: CDR1 SGHRS, CDR2 YFSETQ. Trimming took 2 bases from V and 0 from J, leaving 9 bases between them. CDR3 length equals 16 residues. In DNA form, the CDR3 reads TGCGCCAGCAGCTTAGCAGACAGCTCTGGGGCCAACGTCCTGACTTTC. Its protein is CASSLADSSGANVLTF.

This sequence joins TRBV5-8 and TRBJ1-5; D call uncertain. From germline, CDR1 is SGHTS and CDR2 YDEGEE. The CDR3 contains 14 residues. With 5 bases removed from V and 0 bases from J, the gap between germline ends came to 9 bases. The CDR3 DNA reads TGTGCCAGCAGGCCATACGGTAGCAATCAGCCCCAGCATTTT. Protein product: CASRPYGSNQPQHF.

The chain employs TRBV12-3 or TRBV12-4 and TRBJ2-5; D gene uncertain. V lost 5 bases and J 0 bases, leaving 4 bases between the germline ends. The CDR3 length is 12 residues. DNA for the CDR3: TGTGCCAGCAGTCGTAACCAAGAGACCCAGTACTTC. This gives the protein CASSRNQETQYF.

V gene TRBV10-3 combines with J gene TRBJ1-1; perhaps TRBD1 as D (6 bases). The germline V gene encodes CDR1 ENHRY and CDR2 SYGVKD. The V and J ends lost 3 bases and 1 base respectively, with 9 bases between them. The CDR3 covers 14 residues. The CDR3 loop reads CAISEVQGNTEAFF. The CDR3 nucleotides read TGTGCCATCAGTGAAGTACAGGGGAACACTGAAGCTTTCTTT.

This rearrangement joins TRBV10-3 to TRBJ2-7; TRBD2 matches at 8 bases. Per the germline V gene, CDR1 is ENHRY and CDR2 is SYGVKD. V lost 5 bases and J lost 3; bases outside the gene matches: 3. This CDR3 region has 13 residues. CDR3 in DNA: TGTGCCATCAGTCCGGGACTAGACTACGAGCAGTACTTC. Translated, it gives CAISPGLDYEQYF.